This TCR beta chain came from a study of regulatory T cells in long-lasting Graves disease. About the research overall: Disease was considered persistent Graves' disease after over 5 years of antithyroid drugs (with positive TSH receptor antibodies).

Regarding time point: persistent/refractory GD, antithyroid drugs over 5 years with positive TRAb. Following extraction of RNA from PBMCs, that RNA was used to make the TCR library. iRepertoire HTBI primers and Arm-PCR of CDR3 regions built TCR beta libraries. TCRdb itself ran the multiplex PCR reads through MiXCR, one entry per CDR3 protein. The table has roughly 400,000 distinct CDR3 sequences, around 20% seen once; the top ten hold roughly 13%. Whole-study results and caveats: Persistent Graves' patients showed less TCR diversity than newly diagnosed patients showed.

V lost 4 bases to trimming and J lost 4 bases, with 17 bases between them. The germline gives CDR1 SGHNT, CDR2 YYREEE (reference sequence). The CDR3 runs to 15 residues. This clonotype turned up a few times. Its antigen remains unknown. This clonotype was obtained from a female donor with Graves disease. The specimen comprised peripheral blood mononuclear cells (PBMCs), sampled when the disease was refractory, from a patient treated with antithyroid drugs. The chain has TRBV5-4 and TRBJ1-1; the D is unclear. The CDR3 sequence: CASSPPTGLGTEAFF. The CDR3 region has the DNA TGTGCCAGCAGCCCTCCCACGGGTCTGGGCACTGAAGCTTTCTTT.